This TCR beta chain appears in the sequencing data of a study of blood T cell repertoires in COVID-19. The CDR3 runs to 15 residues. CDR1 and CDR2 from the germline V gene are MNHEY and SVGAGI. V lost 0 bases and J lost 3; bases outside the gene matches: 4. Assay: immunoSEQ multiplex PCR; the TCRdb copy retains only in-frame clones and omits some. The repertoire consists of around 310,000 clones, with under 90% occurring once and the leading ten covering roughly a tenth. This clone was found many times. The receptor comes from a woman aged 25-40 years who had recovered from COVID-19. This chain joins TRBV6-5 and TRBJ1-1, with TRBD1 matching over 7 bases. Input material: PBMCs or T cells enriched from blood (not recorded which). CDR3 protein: CASSYSTGFDTEAFF. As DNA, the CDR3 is TGTGCCAGCAGTTACTCGACAGGGTTCGACACTGAAGCTTTCTTT.